This T cell receptor (beta chain) came from a study of cytomegalovirus exposure and HLA in healthy donors. Study-level background: Findings of an earlier analysis included around 120 million unique TCR beta sequences from 180 million or so T cells. The study's findings and limits: In a later analysis, TCR beta V- and J-gene trimming was associated with a missense DCLRE1C variant. In a later analysis, at a false discovery rate of 0.05, 16,951 TCR beta sequences were associated with HLA alleles. Cytomegalovirus status was reportedly diagnosed by the classifier with high specificity and sensitivity.

PCR used 60 Vbeta primers and 13 Jbeta primers. Data came from immunoSEQ multiplex PCR; TCRdb stores just in-frame clones and leaves some out. In the table there are under 150,000 clones, about 81% of which are singletons. The CDR3 runs to 11 residues. Germline CDR1 and CDR2: MNHEY and SVGAGI. Trimming stripped 6 bases from V and 10 bases from J, with 12 bases between. This clone was found once. The antigen is unknown. The chain links TRBV6-5 to TRBJ1-1; unclear D gene. The origin of this receptor is a woman aged 50 to 60 in good health and CMV-seropositive. The sequenced sample was PBMCs. The CDR3 coding sequence is TGTGCCAGCAGAGGCGGGAGCGGAGCTTTCTTT. Protein product: CASRGGSGAFF.